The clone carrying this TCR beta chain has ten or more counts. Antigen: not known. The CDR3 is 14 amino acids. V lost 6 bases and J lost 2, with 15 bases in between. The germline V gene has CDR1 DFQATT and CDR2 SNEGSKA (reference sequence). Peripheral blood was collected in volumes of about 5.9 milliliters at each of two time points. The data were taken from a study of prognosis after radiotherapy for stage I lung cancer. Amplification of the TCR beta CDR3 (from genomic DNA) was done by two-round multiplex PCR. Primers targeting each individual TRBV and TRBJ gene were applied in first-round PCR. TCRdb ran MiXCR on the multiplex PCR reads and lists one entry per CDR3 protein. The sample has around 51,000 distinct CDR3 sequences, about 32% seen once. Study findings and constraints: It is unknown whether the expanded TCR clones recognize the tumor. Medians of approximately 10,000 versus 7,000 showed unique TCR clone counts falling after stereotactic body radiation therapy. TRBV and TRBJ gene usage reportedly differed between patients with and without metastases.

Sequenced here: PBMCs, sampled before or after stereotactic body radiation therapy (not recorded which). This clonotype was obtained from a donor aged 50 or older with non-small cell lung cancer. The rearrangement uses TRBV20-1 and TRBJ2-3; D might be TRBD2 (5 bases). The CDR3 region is CSATKTGFTDTQYF. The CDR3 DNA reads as TGCAGTGCCACGAAGACGGGATTCACAGATACGCAGTATTTT.